This entry concerns a single TCR beta chain. The data belong to a study of control samples from healthy donors and cancer patients. The V gene lost 5 bases and the J gene lost 2 bases, with 14 bases spanning the gap. Germline CDR1 reads SEHNR; CDR2 reads FQNEAQ (reference sequence). The CDR3 is 15 residues long. Using immunoSEQ multiplex PCR, the repertoire was profiled, and TCRdb retains in-frame clones only, with some absent. The sample shows approximately 97,000 clones, 85% of them seen only once. The TCR comes from a man aged 30 to 45 in good health. Input material: blood. This rearrangement joins TRBV7-9 to TRBJ2-3; maybe TRBD1 (6 bases). The CDR3 here is CASSEQTGYTDTQYF. CDR3 coding DNA: TGTGCCAGCAGCGAACAGACAGGATACACAGATACGCAGTATTTT.